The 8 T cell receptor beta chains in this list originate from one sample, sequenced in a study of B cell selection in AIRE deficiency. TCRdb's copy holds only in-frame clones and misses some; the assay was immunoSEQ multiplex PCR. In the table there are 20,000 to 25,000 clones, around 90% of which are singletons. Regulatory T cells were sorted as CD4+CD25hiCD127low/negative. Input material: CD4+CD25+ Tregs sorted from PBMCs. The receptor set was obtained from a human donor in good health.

As DNA, the CDR3 is TGCGCCAGCAGCCAGTCGACTAGCGGGAGAACAGATACGCAGTATTTT. Protein sequence: CASSQSTSGRTDTQYF. The V and J genes are TRBV5-1 and TRBJ2-3; TRBD2 aligns across 12 bases. Looked up from germline, CDR1 is SGHRS and CDR2 is YFSETQ. Trimming at V came to 4 bases and at J to 3 bases, leaving 6 bases not matched to a gene. This CDR3 region has 16 residues.

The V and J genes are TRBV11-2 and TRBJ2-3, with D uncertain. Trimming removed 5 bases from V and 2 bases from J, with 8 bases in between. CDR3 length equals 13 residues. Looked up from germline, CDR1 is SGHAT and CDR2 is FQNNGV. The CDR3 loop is CASSPPATDTQYF. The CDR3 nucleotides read TGTGCCAGCAGCCCACCCGCCACAGATACGCAGTATTTT.

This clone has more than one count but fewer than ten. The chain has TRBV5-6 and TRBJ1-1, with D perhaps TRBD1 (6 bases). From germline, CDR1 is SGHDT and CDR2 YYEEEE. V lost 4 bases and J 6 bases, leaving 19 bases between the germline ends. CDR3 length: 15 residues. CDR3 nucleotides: TGTGCCAGCAGCATGGGAGTTCGGGGGGCCGCTGAAGCTTTCTTT. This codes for CASSMGVRGAAEAFF.

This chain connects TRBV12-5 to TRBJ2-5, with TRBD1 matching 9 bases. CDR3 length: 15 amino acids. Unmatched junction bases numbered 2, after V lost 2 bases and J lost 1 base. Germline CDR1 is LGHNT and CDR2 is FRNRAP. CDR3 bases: TGTGCTAGTGGTTTGTTGGGACAGGGCCAAGAGACCCAGTACTTC. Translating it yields CASGLLGQGQETQYF. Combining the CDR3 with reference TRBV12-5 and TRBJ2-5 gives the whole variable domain DARVTQTPRHKVTEMGQEVTMRCQPILGHNTVFWYRQTMMQGLELLAYFRNRAPLDDSGMPKDRFSAEMPDATLATLKIQPSEPRDSAVYFCASGLLGQGQETQYFGPGTRLLVL.

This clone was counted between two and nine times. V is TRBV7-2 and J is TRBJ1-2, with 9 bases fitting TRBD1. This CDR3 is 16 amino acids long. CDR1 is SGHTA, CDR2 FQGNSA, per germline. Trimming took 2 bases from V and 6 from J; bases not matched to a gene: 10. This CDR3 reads CASSLNLGGQGDGYTF. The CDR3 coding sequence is TGTGCCAGCAGCTTAAACCTTGGGGGACAGGGTGATGGCTACACCTTC.

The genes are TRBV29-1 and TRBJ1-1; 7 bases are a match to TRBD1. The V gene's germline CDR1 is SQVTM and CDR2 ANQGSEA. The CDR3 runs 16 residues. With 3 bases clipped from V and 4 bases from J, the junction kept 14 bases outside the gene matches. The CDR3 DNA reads TGCAGCGTTGATTGGTCAGGGGGAGGGGACAGCACTGAAGCTTTCTTT. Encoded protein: CSVDWSGGGDSTEAFF.

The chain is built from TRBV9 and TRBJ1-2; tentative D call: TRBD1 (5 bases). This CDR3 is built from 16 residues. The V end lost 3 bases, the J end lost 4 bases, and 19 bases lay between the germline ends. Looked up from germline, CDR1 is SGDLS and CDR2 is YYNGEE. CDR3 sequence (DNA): TGTGCCAGCAGCGAAGGCCCCGCAGGGCCCCCCTATGGCTACACCTTC. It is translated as CASSEGPAGPPYGYTF.

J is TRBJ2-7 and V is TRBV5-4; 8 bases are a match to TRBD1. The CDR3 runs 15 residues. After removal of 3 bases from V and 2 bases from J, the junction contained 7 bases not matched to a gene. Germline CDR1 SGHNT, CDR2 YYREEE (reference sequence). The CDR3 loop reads CASSSQQGGPYEQYF. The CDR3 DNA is TGTGCCAGCAGCTCCCAACAGGGGGGACCCTACGAGCAGTACTTC.